This TCR beta chain came from a study of somatic mutations in cytotoxic T cells in rheumatoid arthritis. Clones were read by immunoSEQ multiplex PCR, and TCRdb kept only the in-frame ones, dropping some. This sample has roughly 30,000 clones, with around 86% found just once. Losses at the gene ends were 5 bases for V and 6 bases for J; bases not matched to a gene: 7. The CDR3 totals 14 residues. CDR1 and CDR2 (germline): MNHEY, SVGAGI. This TCR derives from an adult with rheumatoid arthritis. Sequencing used CD8+ T cells sorted from blood. The V and J genes are TRBV6-5 and TRBJ1-5; TRBD1 matches 7 bases. For the CDR3, the DNA is TGTGCCAGCAGTCTTACAGGGGAAGGTCAGCCCCAGCATTTT. Its translation: CASSLTGEGQPQHF.